This passage covers 27 T cell receptor beta chains from one sample sequenced in a study of shared T cell receptors in the human thymus. Generated by immunoSEQ multiplex PCR, the TCRdb table keeps only in-frame clones and is missing some. The data show hundreds of thousands of clones, over 90% seen once. The source material was thymocytes. These TCRs come from a human donor.

This clone was detected only once. The chain joins TRBV5-4 to TRBJ2-5, with D maybe TRBD2 (5 bases). Trimming removed 1 base at V and 2 bases at J, with 18 bases between. The V gene's germline CDR1 is SGHNT and CDR2 YYREEE (reference sequence). The CDR3 extends over 17 amino acids. The CDR3 loop is CASSLSTRAVSQETQYF. CDR3 coding DNA: TGTGCCAGCAGCTTGAGTACTAGGGCCGTTTCACAAGAGACCCAGTACTTC.

The gene calls are TRBV4-3 and TRBJ1-2, with 7 positions matching TRBD1. The CDR3 runs to 16 residues. The V gene end was trimmed by 3 bases and the J gene end by 2 bases; junction bases not matched to a gene: 9. The germline gives CDR1 LGHNA, CDR2 YSLEER. This CDR3 reads CASSQPDPTGNYGYTF. The CDR3 DNA sequence: TGCGCCAGCAGCCAGCCCGACCCGACAGGGAACTATGGCTACACCTTC.

V and J are TRBV11-1 and TRBJ2-2; maybe TRBD2 (6 bases). Trimming shortened V by 5 bases and J by 3 bases, and 16 bases separated the two germline ends. Per the germline V gene, CDR1 is SGHAT and CDR2 is FQDESV (reference sequence). The CDR3 spans 16 residues. In DNA, the CDR3 is TGTGCCAGCAGCCTGGCGCGGGATCTCGACACCGGGGAGCTGTTTTTT. Its translation is CASSLARDLDTGELFF.

Comments on this clone: The CDR3 end shows no conserved phenylalanine or tryptophan, and so a read error is likely. Because the CDR3's place on the DNA is in doubt, the DNA is left out and the CDR3 is given as listed by TCRdb. The chain links TRBV6-4 to TRBJ1-4. The CDR3 is 9 amino acids long, termini counted. The germline CDR1 and CDR2 sequences are MRHNA and SNTAGT. The CDR3 reads CASVRSPHL.

In regard to this clone: Distinct nucleotide sequences in the sample also encode this CDR3. CDR3 in DNA: TGTGCCAGTAGTATAGGGGGGACTAGCGGGAGGAGTAATGAGCAGTTCTTC. This codes for CASSIGGTSGRSNEQFF. The chain links TRBV19 to TRBJ2-1, with 15 bases fitting TRBD2. The CDR3 has 17 residues. Germline-derived CDR1 and CDR2 are LNHDA and SQIVND (reference sequence). V shed 1 base and J 7 bases; nucleotides not matched to a gene: 5.

The J gene is TRBJ2-3, the V gene TRBV18; 14 bases match TRBD2. This CDR3 has 16 residues. The germline gives CDR1 KGHSH, CDR2 LQKENI. V lost 5 bases to trimming and J lost 6 bases; unmatched junction nucleotides: 7. CDR3 nucleotides: TGTGCCAGCTCATCAGGGACTAGCGGGAGCGGGGATACGCAGTATTTT. Translation gives CASSSGTSGSGDTQYF.

The chain couples TRBV27 to TRBJ1-1, with 8 bases that match TRBD1. CDR3 length equals 13 residues. Trimming removed 6 bases from V and 10 bases from J; junction bases left unmatched: 10. CDR1 MNHEY and CDR2 SMNVEV come from the germline V gene (reference sequence). CDR3 sequence reads: CASSFDRGRRAFF. Written as DNA, the CDR3 is TGTGCCAGCAGCTTCGACAGGGGCAGGCGAGCTTTCTTT.

The gene calls are TRBV7-3 and TRBJ2-1; 7 positions agree with TRBD2. With V trimmed by 2 bases and J by 5 bases, 18 bases remained unmatched. From germline, CDR1 is SGHTA and CDR2 FQGTGA. The CDR3 runs 19 residues. The CDR3 bases are TGTGCCAGCAGCTTATCCGGGGTAAAGTGGCGGGAGAGAAACAATGAGCAGTTCTTC. Residues: CASSLSGVKWRERNNEQFF.

The gene calls are TRBV25-1 and TRBJ2-7, with 7 bases identical to TRBD1. With V trimmed by 5 bases and J by 5 bases, 9 bases remained unmatched. The CDR3 has 14 residues. Germline-derived CDR1 and CDR2 are MGHDK and SYGVNS. The CDR3 protein is CASSLRDRANEQYF. The DNA of the CDR3 is TGTGCCAGCAGTTTACGAGACAGGGCCAACGAGCAGTACTTC.

This clone was detected a few times. The rearrangement joins TRBV4-2 to TRBJ1-2; no clear D. Germline CDR1 and CDR2: LGHNA and YNFKEQ. This CDR3 comprises 14 residues. The V end lost 0 bases, the J end lost 8 bases, and 13 bases lay between the germline ends. The CDR3 DNA reads as TGTGCCAGCAGCCAAGAAATCACAGCTTACGGCTACACCTTC. Translated, it gives CASSQEITAYGYTF.

This clone was recorded once. This chain links TRBV27 with TRBJ2-1; D gene unclear. The germline V gene encodes CDR1 MNHEY and CDR2 SMNVEV (reference sequence). V was clipped by 8 bases and J by 4 bases, with 18 bases between them. This CDR3 comprises 15 residues. CDR3 amino acids: CASLPGGRIYNEQFF. CDR3 coding DNA: TGTGCCAGCCTCCCCGGTGGCAGAATATACAATGAGCAGTTCTTC.

The V gene is TRBV27, the J gene TRBJ1-1, with a tentative D call TRBD1 (5 bases). The CDR3 length is 17 residues. Germline CDR1 reads MNHEY; CDR2 reads SMNVEV (reference sequence). V was shortened by 2 bases and J by 0 bases, with 16 bases between the two germline ends. CDR3 nucleotides: TGTGCCAGCAGTTTAAGAGTACGGGGGGGAATGAACACTGAAGCTTTCTTT. Translation gives CASSLRVRGGMNTEAFF.

V gene TRBV28 combines with J gene TRBJ2-2; the D is unclear. The germline V gene has CDR1 MDHEN and CDR2 SYDVKM. CDR3 length: 15 amino acids. Between the trimmed V and J ends, which lost 6 bases and 0 bases, there was a span of 11 bases. The CDR3 here is CASSPPSPNTGELFF. The DNA for the CDR3 is TGTGCCAGCAGCCCTCCAAGTCCGAACACCGGGGAGCTGTTTTTT.

The chain employs TRBV27 and TRBJ2-7; 9 bases fit TRBD1. J lost 6 bases, V lost 6 bases, and 15 bases had no gene match. Germline-derived CDR1 and CDR2 are MNHEY and SMNVEV (reference sequence). The CDR3 is 16 residues long. Written as DNA, the CDR3 is TGTGCCAGCAGCTCCGGGACAGGGCATTTCTTTCCCGAGCAGTACTTC. Amino acids: CASSSGTGHFFPEQYF.

This rearrangement joins TRBV10-2 to TRBJ2-1; TRBD2 aligns across 9 bases. The V gene end was trimmed by 8 bases and the J gene end by 9 bases; junction bases not matched to a gene: 8. CDR1 and CDR2 from the germline V gene are WSHSY and SAAADI. The CDR3 spans 13 residues. The CDR3 reads CASQGGRAIEQFF. In DNA form, the CDR3 reads TGCGCCAGCCAGGGCGGGAGGGCCATTGAGCAGTTCTTC.

This chain links TRBV7-6 with TRBJ2-3; the D is unclear. This CDR3 region has 17 residues. Trimming pared 3 bases from V and 2 bases from J, leaving 18 bases between. CDR1 is SGHVS, CDR2 FNYEAQ, per germline. The CDR3 region has the DNA TGTGCCAGCAGCTTTTCTCCCCCCAGCGCGACCACAGATACGCAGTATTTT. Translating it yields CASSFSPPSATTDTQYF.

The chain uses TRBV28 and TRBJ2-7; D is undetermined. The V gene lost 5 bases and the J gene lost 2 bases, with 4 bases spanning the gap. The CDR3 is made up of 11 amino acids. Germline lookup yields CDR1 MDHEN and CDR2 SYDVKM. In DNA, the CDR3 is TGTGCCAGCAGTCCTGCCTACGAGCAGTACTTC. Translating gives CASSPAYEQYF. The full variable domain, with the rest looked up from reference TRBV28 and TRBJ2-7, is DVKVTQSSRYLVKRTGEKVFLECVQDMDHENMFWYRQDPGLGLRLIYFSYDVKMKEKGDIPEGYSVSREKKERFSLILESASTNQTSMYLCASSPAYEQYFGPGTRLTVT.

V is TRBV28 and J is TRBJ1-1; 7 nucleotides line up with TRBD1. The CDR3 is made up of 16 amino acids. Germline V gene lookup returns CDR1 MDHEN and CDR2 SYDVKM. The trim removed 4 bases at V and 11 bases at J, leaving 19 bases unmatched. CDR3 nucleotide sequence: TGTGCCAGCAGTTGCCGCAATGCCGCGGCGGGACAGAGGGCTTTCTTT. Its translation: CASSCRNAAAGQRAFF.

The chain couples TRBV29-1 to TRBJ1-1; 7 nucleotides line up with TRBD1. J lost 4 bases, V lost 6 bases, and 8 bases had no gene match. The germline V gene has CDR1 SQVTM and CDR2 ANQGSEA. The length of the CDR3 is 13 residues. Here the CDR3 reads CSVLTGWSTEAFF. In DNA, the CDR3 is TGCAGCGTACTGACAGGGTGGAGCACTGAAGCTTTCTTT. Combining the CDR3 with reference TRBV29-1 and TRBJ1-1 gives the whole variable domain SAVISQKPSRDICQRGTSLTIQCQVDSQVTMMFWYRQQPGQSLTLIATANQGSEATYESGFVIDKFPISRPNLTFSTLTVSNMSPEDSSIYLCSVLTGWSTEAFFGQGTRLTVV.

The rearrangement uses TRBV6-5 and TRBJ2-7; TRBD2 matches 9 bases. The CDR3 runs 16 residues. V was clipped by 0 bases and J by 4 bases; unmatched bases: 7. Germline V gives CDR1 MNHEY, CDR2 SVGAGI. CDR3 DNA: TGTGCCAGCAGTTACTCGACGCCTAGCGGGAATTACGAGCAGTACTTC. This gives the protein CASSYSTPSGNYEQYF.

The chain uses TRBV5-1 and TRBJ2-3; possibly TRBD2 for D (6 bases). Germline V CDR1 and CDR2: SGHRS, YFSETQ. Trimming stripped 4 bases from V and 1 base from J, with 13 bases between. This CDR3 is 15 amino acids long. In DNA, the CDR3 is TGCGCCAGCAGCCCAACGGGACTCTGCACAGATACGCAGTATTTT. Its translation is CASSPTGLCTDTQYF.

The V gene is TRBV19, the J gene TRBJ1-1; D may be TRBD1 (6 bases). The CDR3 extends over 14 amino acids. CDR1 and CDR2 (germline): LNHDA, SQIVND (reference sequence). The V end was cut by 5 bases, the J end by 1 base, with 11 bases between. The CDR3 here is CASSLRGANTEAFF. The CDR3 coding sequence is TGTGCCAGTAGTCTCCGGGGGGCGAACACTGAAGCTTTCTTT.

This sequence joins TRBV6-4 and TRBJ2-2, with TRBD2 identical over 16 bases. Germline V gene lookup returns CDR1 MRHNA and CDR2 SNTAGT. V shed 1 base and J 6 bases; nucleotides not matched to a gene: 2. The CDR3 extends over 17 amino acids. The CDR3 sequence is CASSDYGTSGRAGELFF. CDR3 DNA: TGTGCCAGCAGTGACTACGGGACTAGCGGGAGGGCCGGGGAGCTGTTTTTT.

The chain employs TRBV28 and TRBJ2-1, with D perhaps matching TRBD2 (6 bases). The CDR3 length is 16 residues. Per the germline V gene, CDR1 is MDHEN and CDR2 is SYDVKM. V lost 6 bases, J lost 4 bases, and 19 bases lay in between. CDR3 nucleotides: TGTGCCAGCAGAACCCTCCCGGGGCGGGGATACAATGAGCAGTTCTTC. Amino acid sequence: CASRTLPGRGYNEQFF.

The chain is built from TRBV9 and TRBJ2-3; 9 bases are shared with TRBD2. The CDR3 runs to 18 residues. J lost 1 base, V lost 0 bases, and 9 bases had no gene match. CDR1 is SGDLS and CDR2 is YYNGEE in the germline V gene. As DNA, the CDR3 is TGTGCCAGCAGCGTAGGTTCTAGCGGGATGGGACGCACAGATACGCAGTATTTT. Translated, it gives CASSVGSSGMGRTDTQYF.

The V call is TRBV30, the J call TRBJ2-3, with D perhaps matching TRBD2 (6 bases). This CDR3 is built from 14 residues. The V and J ends lost 5 bases and 4 bases respectively, with 16 bases between them. Germline CDR1 and CDR2: GTSNPN and SVGIG (reference sequence). CDR3 nucleotide sequence: TGTGCCTGGGTACTCGCTAGCGTTCCAGATACGCAGTATTTT. This encodes CAWVLASVPDTQYF.

The rearrangement links TRBV19 to TRBJ1-2; 12 bases are shared with TRBD1. Looked up from germline, CDR1 is LNHDA and CDR2 is SQIVND (reference sequence). V shed 7 bases, J shed 8 bases, and the junction held 8 bases outside the gene matches. CDR3 length: 14 amino acids. The chain's CDR3 is CASTSGQGAKGYTF. The CDR3 DNA reads TGTGCCAGTACCTCGGGACAGGGGGCGAAGGGCTACACCTTC.